Each of the 23 T cell receptor beta chains below was sequenced from the same sample in a study of blood T cell repertoires in COVID-19. Profiling relied on immunoSEQ multiplex PCR, and the TCRdb table lists in-frame clones only, not all of them. The repertoire holds fewer than 350,000 clones, with 87% as singletons. Sequenced input: PBMCs or T cells enriched from blood (not recorded which). The receptors were gathered from a woman aged 35 to 49 who had recovered from COVID-19.

This chain connects TRBV7-9 to TRBJ2-2, with D possibly being TRBD1 (5 bases). The CDR3 is 15 amino acids. V shed 5 bases and J shed 1 base, with 11 bases lying between them. CDR1 and CDR2 (germline): SEHNR, FQNEAQ (reference sequence). CDR3 sequence reads: CASSQDILNTGELFF. CDR3 bases: TGTGCCAGCAGCCAGGACATCCTGAACACCGGGGAGCTGTTTTTT. Full variable domain (rest looked up from reference TRBV7-9 and TRBJ2-2): DTGVSQNPRHKITKRGQNVTFRCDPISEHNRLYWYRQTLGQGPEFLTYFQNEAQLEKSRLLSDRFSAERPKGSFSTLEIQRTEQGDSAMYLCASSQDILNTGELFFGEGSRLTVL.

The chain combines TRBV7-3 with TRBJ2-4; TRBD1 aligns across 9 bases. Germline V gives CDR1 SGHTA, CDR2 FQGTGA. This CDR3 contains 14 residues. V dropped 0 bases and J dropped 7; count of bases not matched to a gene: 1. CDR3 sequence reads: CASSLTGQGNIQYF. The CDR3 DNA reads as TGTGCCAGCAGCTTAACTGGACAGGGGAACATTCAGTACTTC.

This clone was detected only once. V usage is TRBV9 and J usage is TRBJ2-2; the D gene is possibly TRBD2 (7 bases). The CDR3 loop spans 19 amino acids. CDR1 and CDR2 (germline): SGDLS, YYNGEE. V lost 0 bases, J lost 1 base, and 19 bases lay in between. The CDR3 nucleotides are TGTGCCAGCAGCGTAGCTCTCGGGGGGCGACTTAAGAACACCGGGGAGCTGTTTTTT. Its translation: CASSVALGGRLKNTGELFF.

The J gene is TRBJ2-7, the V gene TRBV28; 12 bases are a match to TRBD1. V lost 6 bases and J lost 4; bases outside the gene matches: 10. This CDR3 comprises 16 residues. Germline CDR1 reads MDHEN; CDR2 reads SYDVKM. The CDR3 spells CASRTGGGQGAYEQYF. CDR3 coding DNA: TGTGCCAGCAGGACGGGTGGGGGACAGGGGGCTTACGAGCAGTACTTC.

The rearrangement links TRBV15 to TRBJ2-3; 7 bases match TRBD2. This CDR3 has 15 residues. Germline V gene data show CDR1 as LNHNV and CDR2 as YYDKDF (reference sequence). V lost 1 base, J lost 4 bases, and 5 bases stayed unmatched. CDR3 region: CATSRVAGAPDTQYF. In DNA, the CDR3 is TGTGCCACCAGCAGAGTGGCGGGAGCCCCAGATACGCAGTATTTT.

The chain recombines TRBV27 with TRBJ1-5; the D gene is possibly TRBD1 (6 bases). V was trimmed by 8 bases and J by 9 bases, leaving 17 bases between them. The CDR3 covers 13 residues. The V gene's germline CDR1 is MNHEY and CDR2 SMNVEV (reference sequence). The CDR3 DNA reads TGTGCCAGCCAAGGGGGTTTGAAGGGGCCCCAGCATTTT. This encodes CASQGGLKGPQHF.

The chain is built from TRBV18 and TRBJ1-1; weak D call: TRBD1 (6 bases). V was cut by 4 bases and J by 3 bases, with 15 bases left in between. The length of the CDR3 is 15 residues. Germline V lookup: CDR1 KGHSH, CDR2 LQKENI. As DNA, the CDR3 is TGTGCCAGCTCACGGGACATCGAGCCCGACACTGAAGCTTTCTTT. Protein product: CASSRDIEPDTEAFF.

This CDR3 reads CASSQVGLGDQPQHF. The CDR3, as DNA: TGCGCCAGCAGCCAAGTCGGTCTAGGGGATCAGCCCCAGCATTTT. This chain uses TRBV4-1 with TRBJ1-5; D perhaps matches TRBD1 (5 bases). V shed 1 base and J shed 5 bases, with 12 bases lying between them. The germline V gene encodes CDR1 MGHRA and CDR2 YSYEKL. The CDR3 totals 15 residues.

The CDR3 here is CAISVQGASQPQHF. CDR3 DNA: TGTGCCATCAGTGTACAGGGGGCTAGTCAGCCCCAGCATTTT. The chain is built from TRBV10-3 and TRBJ1-5, with 9 bases that match TRBD1. The germline gives CDR1 ENHRY, CDR2 SYGVKD. The trim removed 4 bases at V and 6 bases at J, leaving 4 bases unmatched. CDR3 length equals 14 residues.

The count of this clone is one. The J gene is TRBJ2-7, the V gene TRBV28; D gene ambiguous. Germline CDR1 and CDR2: MDHEN and SYDVKM. V gave up 7 bases and J gave up 3 bases, with 13 bases separating them. The CDR3 contains 13 residues. The CDR3 reads CASTHRLGYEQYF. In nucleotides, the CDR3 is TGTGCCAGCACCCACCGCCTCGGCTACGAGCAGTACTTC.

The chain has TRBV5-1 and TRBJ1-1; D not certain. The V end lost 2 bases, the J end lost 0 bases, and 8 bases lay between the germline ends. The CDR3 has 14 residues. Germline V gene sequence: CDR1 SGHRS, CDR2 YFSETQ. DNA for the CDR3: TGCGCCAGCAGCTTTACGAGATTGAACACTGAAGCTTTCTTT. It translates to CASSFTRLNTEAFF.

This clone came up a few times. This chain uses TRBV6-6 with TRBJ2-7; 9 bases line up with TRBD2. The V gene end was trimmed by 6 bases and the J gene end by 5 bases; junction bases not matched to a gene: 8. The CDR3 extends over 14 amino acids. Per the germline V gene, CDR1 is MNHNY and CDR2 is SVGAGI (reference sequence). The CDR3 loop is CASSLHSGSDEQYF. CDR3 in DNA: TGTGCCAGCAGCCTCCATAGCGGGAGCGACGAGCAGTACTTC.

The chain recombines TRBV20-1 with TRBJ2-7; 7 positions match TRBD1. CDR1 and CDR2 from the germline V gene are DFQATT and SNEGSKA (reference sequence). The CDR3 length is 11 residues. Germline trimming cut 2 bases from V and 5 bases from J; bases unmatched to any gene: 0. The DNA for the CDR3 is TGCAGTGCTAGACAGGGGGACGAGCAGTACTTC. The encoded protein is CSARQGDEQYF.

V is TRBV27 and J is TRBJ1-2, with 8 positions matching TRBD1. CDR3 length: 15 residues. The J segment lost 5 bases and the V segment lost 2 bases, leaving 7 bases of the junction unmatched. CDR1 and CDR2 (germline): MNHEY, SMNVEV (reference sequence). CDR3 residues: CASSLRQGTQYGYTF. In nucleotides, the CDR3 is TGTGCCAGCAGTTTACGACAGGGGACACAATATGGCTACACCTTC.

The chain is built from TRBV27 and TRBJ1-1, with 11 bases aligning to TRBD1. The junction had 6 bases not matched to a gene; V was cut back by 5 bases and J by 7 bases. Germline CDR1 MNHEY, CDR2 SMNVEV (reference sequence). The CDR3 contains 14 residues. The CDR3 nucleotides read TGTGCCAGCAGTGTGCCGGGACAGGGGGGTGAAGCTTTCTTT. Its protein product is CASSVPGQGGEAFF.

This clone was found once. The V gene is TRBV7-2, the J gene TRBJ1-2, with no clear D. Germline V gives CDR1 SGHTA, CDR2 FQGNSA. Between the trimmed V and J ends, which lost 5 bases and 4 bases, there was a span of 11 bases. This CDR3 is 13 amino acids long. The CDR3 sequence: CASSRPGSYGYTF. DNA of the CDR3: TGTGCCAGCAGCCGCCCGGGATCCTATGGCTACACCTTC.

V is TRBV30 and J is TRBJ1-1; D is unclear. The CDR3 has 11 amino acids. V was pared by 0 bases and J by 5 bases, with 4 bases between. CDR1 and CDR2 from the germline V gene are GTSNPN and SVGIG (reference sequence). CDR3 DNA sequence: TGTGCCTGGAGTGTACTAACTGAAGCTTTCTTT. This gives the protein CAWSVLTEAFF.

The chain joins TRBV6-5 to TRBJ2-7, with D maybe TRBD1 (5 bases). Germline CDR1 and CDR2: MNHEY and SVGAGI. The CDR3 has 14 residues. V lost 6 bases and J 0 bases, leaving 12 bases between the germline ends. CDR3 sequence: CASRDTRVSYEQYF. The DNA of the CDR3 is TGTGCCAGCAGGGATACCAGGGTCTCCTACGAGCAGTACTTC.

The V and J genes are TRBV2 and TRBJ2-6, with 10 bases fitting TRBD2. Trimming cost V 6 bases and J 1 base; bases outside gene matches: 9. Germline V gives CDR1 SNHLY, CDR2 FYNNEI. The CDR3 length is 18 residues. CDR3 bases: TGTGCCAGCAGCGATCCGGGACTAGCGAGTTCTGGGGCCAACGTCCTGACTTTC. Its translation: CASSDPGLASSGANVLTF.

The chain combines TRBV7-2 with TRBJ1-1; 7 nucleotides match TRBD1. Trimming removed 6 bases from V and 1 base from J; junction bases left unmatched: 2. The CDR3 is 13 residues long. CDR1 is SGHTA and CDR2 is FQGNSA in the germline V gene. Here the CDR3 reads CASRGTANTEAFF. CDR3 DNA: TGTGCCAGCAGAGGGACAGCGAACACTGAAGCTTTCTTT.

The chain employs TRBV19 and TRBJ1-5; TRBD1 agrees at 7 bases. Unmatched junction bases numbered 7, after V lost 5 bases and J lost 6 bases. The V gene's germline CDR1 is LNHDA and CDR2 SQIVND (reference sequence). This CDR3 is built from 14 residues. The CDR3 reads CASSVHRGSQPQHF. CDR3 sequence (DNA): TGTGCCAGTAGTGTTCACAGGGGCAGTCAGCCCCAGCATTTT.

This chain connects TRBV3-1 (or the pseudogene TRBV3-2) to TRBJ2-7; tentative D call: TRBD1 (6 bases). V dropped 0 bases and J dropped 4 bases, with 22 bases sitting between them. The CDR3 is 18 residues long. Germline V lookup: CDR1 LGHDT, CDR2 YNNKEL (reference sequence). CDR3 region: CASSQDRGLGASGYEQYF. The CDR3 coding sequence is TGTGCCAGCAGCCAAGATCGCGGGTTGGGGGCCTCGGGGTACGAGCAGTACTTC.

The rearrangement uses TRBV19 and TRBJ1-5; no definite D call. Looked up from germline, CDR1 is LNHDA and CDR2 is SQIVND (reference sequence). The CDR3 contains 14 residues. Deletions cut 4 bases from V and 5 bases from J, with 12 bases between. The CDR3 sequence is CASSNQAGYQPQHF. The DNA of the CDR3 is TGTGCCAGTAGTAATCAGGCGGGGTATCAGCCCCAGCATTTT.